The present entry profiles one T cell receptor beta chain with its context. TCRdb redid the calling of the PCR reads with MiXCR, one entry per CDR3 protein. The sample has about 500,000 distinct CDR3 sequences; about 26% are singletons. The data derive from a study of molecular identifiers for immune sequencing clone quantification. This CDR3 is 14 amino acids long. Trimming took off 1 base at V and 0 bases at J, with 7 bases between the two ends. The germline V gene has CDR1 SGHDN and CDR2 FVKESK. The TCR comes from a human donor in good health. Some libraries in this study had Jurkat cell RNA spiked in. The chain employs TRBV14 and TRBJ2-7; unclear D gene. The sequencing input was naive CD8+ T cells from blood, with Jurkat cell RNA spiked in. Documented subset: FACS-sorted CD8+CD4-CCR7+CD45RA+ naive T cells. The CDR3 sequence: CASSQVLYSYEQYF. Here the CDR3 DNA reads TGTGCCAGCAGCCAAGTACTCTACTCCTACGAGCAGTACTTC.